This TCR beta chain was recorded in a study of graft-versus-host responses after intestinal transplantation. On this clone itself: Its antigen is not identified.

Assay used: immunoSEQ multiplex PCR; TCRdb lists only in-frame clones, some missing. The table shows roughly 120,000 clones, with 85% to 95% occurring only once. There are 10 residues in the CDR3. The V end lost 5 bases, the J end lost 10 bases, and 6 bases lay between the germline ends. The germline V gene has CDR1 MDHEN and CDR2 SYDVKM. The gene calls are TRBV28 and TRBJ2-1; D ambiguous. The receptor comes from a human donor who received an intestinal transplant. The source was unstimulated CD8+ T cells sorted from spleen or lymph node cells, collected before intestinal transplant. CDR3 loop: CASSLREQFF. For the CDR3, the DNA is TGTGCCAGCAGTCTGAGAGAGCAGTTCTTC. The whole variable domain, remainder taken from reference TRBV28 and TRBJ2-1, is DVKVTQSSRYLVKRTGEKVFLECVQDMDHENMFWYRQDPGLGLRLIYFSYDVKMKEKGDIPEGYSVSREKKERFSLILESASTNQTSMYLCASSLREQFFGPGTRLTVL.